Presented here are 29 T cell receptor beta chains from one specimen sequenced in a study of CD8+CD57+ T cells in acquired aplastic anemia. Investigators profiled TCR beta VDJ and CDR3 from genomic DNA template. TCRdb recomputed calls from the reads with MiXCR, one row per CDR3 protein. The table shows roughly 200,000 distinct CDR3 sequences, with 63% occurring only once. Patients included in sequencing had previously demonstrated CD8+CD57+ cell expansion by flow cytometry. Sequences were obtained from sorted CD4+, CD8+, or CD8+CD57+ T cells (not recorded which) from PBMCs. These receptors came from a human donor with aplastic anemia.

A word on this clonotype: This is likely a read error, given that the CDR3 carries no conserved phenylalanine or tryptophan at its end. V usage is TRBV27 and J usage is TRBJ1-2; D remains ambiguous. There are 13 residues in the CDR3. Trimming cost V 5 bases and J 1 base, with 8 bases left between them. Per the germline V gene, CDR1 is MNHEY and CDR2 is SMNVEV (reference sequence). The CDR3 DNA sequence: TGTGCCAGCAGTCCGAGCTTTAACTATGGCTACACCCTC. Its protein is CASSPSFNYGYTL.

This chain uses TRBV29-1 with TRBJ1-1; tentative D call: TRBD1 (5 bases). Trimming removed 7 bases from V and 1 base from J, with 13 bases in between. CDR1 SQVTM and CDR2 ANQGSEA come from the germline V gene. The CDR3 has 13 amino acids. The chain's CDR3 is CSAEGAGNTEAFF. The DNA for the CDR3 is TGCAGCGCCGAAGGGGCGGGGAACACTGAAGCTTTCTTT.

This chain joins TRBV20-1 and TRBJ2-1; 9 bases are shared with TRBD2. The CDR3 loop spans 16 amino acids. V shed 3 bases and J 6 bases; nucleotides not matched to a gene: 12. Germline loops: CDR1 DFQATT, CDR2 SNEGSKA (reference sequence). The CDR3 bases are TGCAGTGCTAGTCCTGCGGGAGGGCCTGGGCTCAATGAGCAGTTCTTC. Protein sequence: CSASPAGGPGLNEQFF.

The rearrangement joins TRBV7-8 to TRBJ2-1; D may correspond to TRBD1 or TRBD2 (5 bases each). The V gene lost 6 bases and the J gene lost 6 bases, with 21 bases spanning the gap. Germline CDR1 is SGHVS and CDR2 is FQNEAQ. This CDR3 region has 16 residues. The CDR3 DNA reads as TGTGCCAGCAGGCTCCTATCCGGGACGGGAAGCAATGAGCAGTTCTTC. Its protein product is CASRLLSGTGSNEQFF.

This clonotype was found a few times. Germline is not matched at one junction end, which may reflect a read error. V is TRBV5-1 and J is TRBJ2-5, with no clear D. CDR1 SGHRS and CDR2 YFSETQ come from the germline V gene. The CDR3 contains 11 residues. CDR3 coding DNA: TGTGCCAGCAGTCAAAAAGAGACCCAGTACTTC. It specifies CASSQKETQYF.

The chain uses TRBV2 and TRBJ2-5; D is unclear. V dropped 5 bases and J dropped 3 bases, with 10 bases sitting between them. CDR1 and CDR2 from the germline V gene are SNHLY and FYNNEI. The CDR3 covers 13 residues. In nucleotides, the CDR3 is TGTGCCAGCAGTTACCCTCCCGAAGAGACCCAGTACTTC. It is translated as CASSYPPEETQYF. The full variable domain, its missing parts supplied by reference TRBV2 and TRBJ2-5, is EPEVTQTPSHQVTQMGQEVILRCVPISNHLYFYWYRQILGQKVEFLVSFYNNEISEKSEIFDDQFSVERPDGSNFTLKIRSTKLEDSAMYFCASSYPPEETQYFGPGTRLLVL.

The J gene is TRBJ2-3, the V gene TRBV15; D not resolved. The germline gives CDR1 LNHNV, CDR2 YYDKDF (reference sequence). Trimming shortened V by 4 bases and J by 2 bases, and 13 bases separated the two germline ends. The CDR3 is made up of 15 amino acids. CDR3 amino acids: CATSNGQENTDTQYF. The CDR3 DNA reads TGTGCCACCAGCAATGGGCAGGAGAACACAGATACGCAGTATTTT.

The chain carries TRBV2 and TRBJ2-5; tentatively, D is TRBD1 (5 bases). This CDR3 is built from 12 residues. V lost 7 bases, J lost 5 bases, and 11 bases lay in between. Germline CDR1 and CDR2: SNHLY and FYNNEI. CDR3 nucleotides: TGTGCCAGCAAAGGCAGGGTTGAGACCCAGTACTTC. Translation: CASKGRVETQYF.

The chain is built from TRBV12-3 or TRBV12-4 and TRBJ1-1, with no clear D. V lost 6 bases, J lost 0 bases, and 8 bases lay in between. CDR3 length equals 13 residues. This CDR3 reads CASSPMVNTEAFF. CDR3 nucleotide sequence: TGTGCCAGCAGCCCGATGGTGAACACTGAAGCTTTCTTT.

This chain links TRBV5-1 with TRBJ2-7; D is unclear. The germline CDR1 and CDR2 sequences are SGHRS and YFSETQ. V shed 0 bases and J shed 4 bases, with 17 bases lying between them. The CDR3 loop spans 16 amino acids. The CDR3 here is CASSLGASRQLYEQYF. CDR3 in DNA: TGCGCCAGCAGCTTGGGGGCGTCTCGGCAACTGTACGAGCAGTACTTC.

This clonotype was seen at least ten times. The chain has TRBV2 and TRBJ2-7; 12 positions agree with TRBD1. V gave up 8 bases and J gave up 3 bases; unmatched junction bases: 2. Germline V gene data show CDR1 as SNHLY and CDR2 as FYNNEI. The CDR3 is 13 amino acids. The CDR3 DNA reads as TGTGCCAGCCGGGACAGGGGGCTCTACGAGCAGTACTTC. Translating gives CASRDRGLYEQYF. The full variable domain, rest sourced from reference TRBV2 and TRBJ2-7, is EPEVTQTPSHQVTQMGQEVILRCVPISNHLYFYWYRQILGQKVEFLVSFYNNEISEKSEIFDDQFSVERPDGSNFTLKIRSTKLEDSAMYFCASRDRGLYEQYFGPGTRLTVT.

The CDR3 nucleotides read TGCAGTGTGCCGGGACAGGGCTACGAGCAGTACTTC. This codes for CSVPGQGYEQYF. The rearrangement links TRBV20-1 to TRBJ2-7; 9 nucleotides agree with TRBD1. V lost 7 bases and J lost 3; bases outside the gene matches: 4. This CDR3 has 12 amino acids. Germline V lookup: CDR1 DFQATT, CDR2 SNEGSKA (reference sequence).

Many counts were recorded for this clonotype. The genes are TRBV5-6 and TRBJ1-2; D gene unclear. The germline gives CDR1 SGHDT, CDR2 YYEEEE. V was clipped by 4 bases and J by 5 bases, with 21 bases between them. The CDR3 is made up of 16 amino acids. CDR3 protein: CASSLRTTASGYGYTF. For the CDR3, the DNA is TGTGCCAGCAGCCTGCGCACAACAGCGTCGGGATATGGCTACACCTTC.

The chain uses TRBV18 and TRBJ1-2; maybe TRBD1 (5 bases). The V end lost 5 bases, the J end lost 2 bases, and 9 bases lay between the germline ends. Germline V gives CDR1 KGHSH, CDR2 LQKENI. The CDR3 length is 13 residues. CDR3 nucleotides: TGTGCCAGCTCATACAGACAGAACTATGGCTACACCTTC. This translates into CASSYRQNYGYTF.

This clonotype was observed a handful of times. One end of the junction fails to match germline, which may point to a read error. The V and J genes are TRBV7-3 and TRBJ2-3; D call uncertain. The CDR3 runs 13 residues. Germline loops: CDR1 SGHTA, CDR2 FQGTGA. CDR3 coding DNA: TGTGCTAGCAGTCGGACCTACACAGATACGCAGTATTTT. The encoded protein is CASSRTYTDTQYF. The whole variable domain, remainder taken from reference TRBV7-3 and TRBJ2-3, is GAGVSQTPSNKVTEKGKYVELRCDPISGHTALYWYRQSLGQGPEFLIYFQGTGAADDSGLPNDRFFAVRPEGSVSTLKIQRTERGDSAVYLCASSRTYTDTQYFGPGTRLTVL.

This rearrangement joins TRBV14 to TRBJ2-1; 8 nucleotides line up with TRBD2. CDR1 and CDR2 from the germline V gene are SGHDN and FVKESK. This CDR3 is built from 14 residues. With V trimmed by 1 base and J by 8 bases, 4 bases remained unmatched. The CDR3 DNA sequence: TGTGCCAGCAGCCAAGGGGAGCGGGGGTATGAGCAGTTCTTC. This gives the protein CASSQGERGYEQFF.

V and J are TRBV19 and TRBJ1-3; D unclear. Per the germline V gene, CDR1 is LNHDA and CDR2 is SQIVND (reference sequence). The CDR3 runs 13 residues. With 5 bases removed from V and 4 bases from J, the gap between germline ends came to 9 bases. As DNA, the CDR3 is TGTGCCAGTAGTCCCTCTGGAGGAAACACCATATATTTT. Amino acid sequence: CASSPSGGNTIYF.

This clonotype has at least ten counts. The V and J genes are TRBV5-4 and TRBJ1-4; 9 positions agree with TRBD1. V trimming: 4 bases; J trimming: 8 bases; junction bases outside the gene matches: 6. The CDR3 extends over 14 amino acids. CDR1 and CDR2 from the germline V gene are SGHNT and YYREEE (reference sequence). CDR3 DNA sequence: TGTGCCAGCAGCCGCAACAGGGGGCAGGAAAAACTGTTTTTT. Residues: CASSRNRGQEKLFF.

This chain joins TRBV2 and TRBJ1-1; a possible D gene is TRBD1 (6 bases). V lost 6 bases and J lost 7, with 18 bases in between. CDR3 size: 14 residues. From germline, CDR1 is SNHLY and CDR2 FYNNEI. The DNA of the CDR3 is TGTGCCAGCAGAGATACAGGGATAGCTATTGAAGCTTTCTTT. It translates to CASRDTGIAIEAFF.

The V gene is TRBV19, the J gene TRBJ1-3, with unresolved D. From germline, CDR1 is LNHDA and CDR2 SQIVND (reference sequence). The V and J ends lost 7 bases and 3 bases respectively, with 19 bases between them. The CDR3 has 16 residues. This CDR3 is CASKGDTGELGNTIYF. As DNA, the CDR3 is TGTGCCAGTAAGGGTGACACCGGGGAGCTTGGAAACACCATATATTTT. Together with reference TRBV19 and TRBJ1-3, the CDR3 gives the full variable domain: DGGITQSPKYLFRKEGQNVTLSCEQNLNHDAMYWYRQDPGQGLRLIYYSQIVNDFQKGDIAEGYSVSREKKESFPLTVTSAQKNPTAFYLCASKGDTGELGNTIYFGEGSWLTVV.

This clonotype was seen at least ten times. This sequence joins TRBV20-1 and TRBJ2-7; TRBD2 matches 8 bases. The CDR3 extends over 16 amino acids. Per the germline V gene, CDR1 is DFQATT and CDR2 is SNEGSKA (reference sequence). Trimming took 3 bases from V and 3 from J; bases not matched to a gene: 13. The CDR3 spells CSARLPYGGALYEQYF. CDR3 bases: TGCAGTGCTAGGCTCCCCTACGGGGGGGCCCTCTACGAGCAGTACTTC.

This chain connects TRBV15 to TRBJ2-7; a weak D match, TRBD2 (6 bases). The CDR3 totals 12 residues. Germline V gene data show CDR1 as LNHNV and CDR2 as YYDKDF (reference sequence). Trimming took 1 base from V and 5 from J, leaving 6 bases between them. CDR3 sequence (DNA): TGTGCCACCAGCAGAGGGGGGGACGAGCAGTACTTC. Its translation: CATSRGGDEQYF. The full variable domain, completed using reference TRBV15 and TRBJ2-7, is DAMVIQNPRYQVTQFGKPVTLSCSQTLNHNVMYWYQQKSSQAPKLLFHYYDKDFNNEADTPDNFQSRRPNTSFCFLDIRSPGLGDTAMYLCATSRGGDEQYFGPGTRLTVT.

This rearrangement joins TRBV5-8 to TRBJ1-2; D remains unclear. From germline, CDR1 is SGHTS and CDR2 YDEGEE. The CDR3 runs to 13 residues. V was pared by 1 base and J by 5 bases, with 9 bases between. This CDR3 is CASSLPGTYGYTF. CDR3 nucleotides: TGTGCCAGCAGCTTGCCCGGAACATATGGCTACACCTTC. The full variable domain, rest sourced from reference TRBV5-8 and TRBJ1-2, is EAGVTQSPTHLIKTRGQQATLRCSPISGHTSVYWYQQALGLGLQFLLWYDEGEERNRGNFPPRFSGRQFPNYSSELNVNALELEDSALYLCASSLPGTYGYTFGSGTRLTVV.

This clonotype was observed once. The chain couples TRBV7-6 to TRBJ1-6; D remains ambiguous. Germline-derived CDR1 and CDR2 are SGHVS and FNYEAQ. Deletions cut 5 bases from V and 8 bases from J, with 13 bases between. The CDR3 covers 14 residues. The CDR3 region is CASSEMHGDSPLHF. The CDR3 DNA reads TGTGCCAGCAGCGAGATGCACGGGGATTCACCCCTCCACTTT.

This clonotype has a count of ten or more. This chain connects TRBV12-3 or TRBV12-4 to TRBJ2-1; possible D gene TRBD2, 6 bases. The CDR3 length is 14 residues. V dropped 5 bases and J dropped 8 bases, with 16 bases sitting between them. This CDR3 reads CASSALAGPYEQFF. The CDR3 nucleotides are TGTGCCAGCAGTGCCTTGGCGGGGCCATATGAGCAGTTCTTC.

The gene calls are TRBV19 and TRBJ1-1; D is perhaps TRBD1 (6 bases). Germline CDR1 and CDR2: LNHDA and SQIVND (reference sequence). The germline V and J ends were trimmed by 1 base and 0 bases, with 9 bases remaining between them. The CDR3 runs to 15 residues. CDR3 sequence (DNA): TGTGCCAGTAGTATAGGGGGGCACCTGAACACTGAAGCTTTCTTT. Residues: CASSIGGHLNTEAFF.

This chain connects TRBV5-1 to TRBJ2-1; TRBD1 or TRBD2 may be the D gene (5 bases each). The CDR3 runs to 15 residues. Germline CDR1 SGHRS, CDR2 YFSETQ. Trimming left V 5 bases short and J 5 bases short, with 17 bases between. The CDR3 reads CASSLWGTGDNEQFF. The CDR3 coding sequence is TGCGCCAGCAGTTTGTGGGGGACGGGCGACAATGAGCAGTTCTTC.

V is TRBV2 and J is TRBJ1-6; TRBD1 aligns across 10 bases. The germline V gene encodes CDR1 SNHLY and CDR2 FYNNEI. The J segment lost 7 bases and the V segment lost 3 bases, leaving 6 bases of the junction unmatched. CDR3 length equals 16 residues. The CDR3 region has the DNA TGTGCCAGCAGTGATGGGACAGGGGATAGAAATTCACCCCTCCACTTT. It specifies CASSDGTGDRNSPLHF.

The chain recombines TRBV20-1 with TRBJ1-1, with unresolved D. The germline V gene has CDR1 DFQATT and CDR2 SNEGSKA (reference sequence). V was cut by 0 bases and J by 4 bases, with 6 bases left in between. This CDR3 comprises 12 residues. The CDR3 reads CSARDISTEAFF. For the CDR3, the DNA is TGCAGTGCTAGAGATATTAGCACTGAAGCTTTCTTT.